This T cell receptor beta chain was identified in a study of shared clonotypes between healthy human individuals. Across the study: Donor composition was a couple of women and three men, aged 18 to 49.

Concerning this clone: Its antigen remains unidentified. The same CDR3 arises from other DNA sequences in this sample as well.

Sequenced by immunoSEQ multiplex PCR; TCRdb stores in-frame clones only, minus some. The sample yields 640,000 or so clones, about 78% seen once. V gave up 6 bases and J gave up 4 bases, with 10 bases separating them. The V gene's germline CDR1 is DFQATT and CDR2 SNEGSKA (reference sequence). The CDR3 loop spans 11 amino acids. The study, taken as a whole, reports: The sole specimen, blood, was sampled, and tissue repertoires likely differ.

The receptor was derived from a woman aged 25 to 45 in good health. The sequenced material came from memory CD4+ T cells sorted from blood. Subset of the sample: CD45RA-negative fraction. This chain links TRBV20-1 with TRBJ2-7, with a tentative D call TRBD2 (5 bases). The CDR3 DNA reads TGCAGTGCAGGACTTTCTTACGAGCAGTACTTC. Translation gives CSAGLSYEQYF.